Below, 26 T cell receptor beta chains from the same sample are listed, as sequenced in a study of blood T cell repertoires in COVID-19. Produced via immunoSEQ multiplex PCR; TCRdb's table is partial and in-frame only. Of 110,000 to 150,000 clones in the sample, approximately 90% were seen once. Input material: peripheral blood. The receptors were gathered from a man aged 60 to 69 with active or convalescent COVID-19.

The chain joins TRBV24-1 to TRBJ2-7; 7 nucleotides line up with TRBD2. V lost 2 bases and J lost 9; bases outside the gene matches: 12. CDR1 is KGHDR, CDR2 SFDVKD, per germline. This CDR3 comprises 15 residues. This CDR3 is CATSDSRRAGATQYF. The CDR3 DNA sequence: TGTGCCACCAGTGATTCCCGTCGGGCGGGAGCTACGCAGTACTTC.

V gene TRBV3-1 (or the pseudogene TRBV3-2) combines with J gene TRBJ2-5; possibly TRBD2 for D (5 bases). The CDR3 consists of 16 residues. The ends were cut back, 3 bases at V and 3 bases at J, with 17 bases in the middle. Germline CDR1 and CDR2: LGHDT and YNNKEL (reference sequence). The CDR3 loop reads CASSHFPSDGKETQYF. In nucleotides, the CDR3 is TGTGCCAGCAGCCATTTTCCCAGTGACGGGAAAGAGACCCAGTACTTC.

Here the CDR3 DNA reads TGTGCCAGCAGCGTAGGAGCAGGAACCCAAGAGACCCAGTACTTC. As protein: CASSVGAGTQETQYF. This chain links TRBV9 with TRBJ2-5; D uncertain. From germline, CDR1 is SGDLS and CDR2 YYNGEE. The V and J ends lost 0 bases and 1 base respectively, with 10 bases between them. The CDR3 contains 15 residues. The complete variable domain, with remaining parts taken from reference TRBV9 and TRBJ2-5, reads DSGVTQTPKHLITATGQRVTLRCSPRSGDLSVYWYQQSLDQGLQFLIQYYNGEERAKGNILERFSAQQFPDLHSELNLSSLELGDSALYFCASSVGAGTQETQYFGPGTRLLVL.

The chain's CDR3 is CASSFSLNEQFF. The DNA of the CDR3 is TGTGCCAGCAGTTTTAGCCTCAATGAGCAGTTCTTC. The chain couples TRBV27 to TRBJ2-1; the D is unclear. The CDR3 spans 12 residues. Germline CDR1 is MNHEY and CDR2 is SMNVEV (reference sequence). Trimming left V 3 bases short and J 6 bases short, with 6 bases between.

The CDR3: CASSLGQGNTGELFF. The CDR3 DNA reads as TGCGCCAGCAGCCTCGGACAGGGGAACACCGGGGAGCTGTTTTTT. The chain joins TRBV4-1 to TRBJ2-2; 8 nucleotides match TRBD1. CDR3 length equals 15 residues. The germline V gene encodes CDR1 MGHRA and CDR2 YSYEKL. V was clipped by 4 bases and J by 1 base; unmatched bases: 2.

The rearrangement uses TRBV28 and TRBJ2-7, with TRBD1 as a possible D gene (5 bases). With 3 bases removed from V and 6 bases from J, the gap between germline ends came to 12 bases. The V gene's germline CDR1 is MDHEN and CDR2 SYDVKM. The CDR3 runs to 13 residues. In nucleotides, the CDR3 is TGTGCCAGCAGTTTCATAGGGGATCCCGAGCAGTACTTC. Protein sequence: CASSFIGDPEQYF.

The J gene is TRBJ2-7, the V gene TRBV5-6; D gene unclear. V was shortened by 4 bases and J by 3 bases, with 11 bases between the two germline ends. Germline loops: CDR1 SGHDT, CDR2 YYEEEE. The CDR3 contains 13 residues. The CDR3 region has the DNA TGTGCCAGCAGCCCGAGGATGCACTACGAGCAGTACTTC. Amino acid sequence: CASSPRMHYEQYF.

The genes are TRBV7-2 and TRBJ2-3; a weak D match, TRBD2 (5 bases). V was shortened by 2 bases and J by 2 bases, with 11 bases between the two germline ends. Germline V lookup: CDR1 SGHTA, CDR2 FQGNSA. This CDR3 has 15 amino acids. The CDR3 DNA reads TGTGCCAGCAGCTTACGAAGCGGTCCCACAGATACGCAGTATTTT. It specifies CASSLRSGPTDTQYF. The whole variable domain, filled in from reference TRBV7-2 and TRBJ2-3, reads GAGVSQSPSNKVTEKGKDVELRCDPISGHTALYWYRQSLGQGLEFLIYFQGNSAPDKSGLPSDRFSAERTGGSVSTLTIQRTQQEDSAVYLCASSLRSGPTDTQYFGPGTRLTVL.

The chain is built from TRBV14 and TRBJ2-3; 7 bases agree with TRBD2. The CDR3 length is 16 residues. Germline loops: CDR1 SGHDN, CDR2 FVKESK. V gave up 2 bases and J gave up 5 bases; unmatched junction bases: 10. CDR3 residues: CASSQWRSGNVDTQYF. DNA of the CDR3: TGTGCCAGCAGCCAATGGAGAAGCGGGAACGTAGATACGCAGTATTTT.

The gene calls are TRBV4-1 and TRBJ1-3; the match to TRBD1 covers 8 bases. Trimming at V came to 4 bases and at J to 2 bases, leaving 7 bases not matched to a gene. Germline CDR1 is MGHRA and CDR2 is YSYEKL. The CDR3 sequence is 16 residues long. The DNA for the CDR3 is TGCGCCAGCAGCCCGGCTTGGACAGGGACTGGAAACACCATATATTTT. This translates into CASSPAWTGTGNTIYF.

The chain uses TRBV5-1 and TRBJ2-7; 12 nucleotides match TRBD2. The CDR3 runs to 18 residues. V lost 2 bases to trimming and J lost 2 bases; unmatched junction nucleotides: 11. Germline loops: CDR1 SGHRS, CDR2 YFSETQ. CDR3 amino acids: CASSFNTLGLAGPYEQYF. The CDR3 region has the DNA TGCGCCAGCAGCTTTAACACTCTCGGACTAGCGGGACCCTACGAGCAGTACTTC. Full variable domain (rest looked up from reference TRBV5-1 and TRBJ2-7): KAGVTQTPRYLIKTRGQQVTLSCSPISGHRSVSWYQQTPGQGLQFLFEYFSETQRNKGNFPGRFSGRQFSNSRSEMNVSTLELGDSALYLCASSFNTLGLAGPYEQYFGPGTRLTVT.

This clone was seen a handful of times. The chain has TRBV7-6 and TRBJ1-5; maybe TRBD1 (5 bases). V gave up 5 bases and J gave up 7 bases, with 12 bases separating them. The germline gives CDR1 SGHVS, CDR2 FNYEAQ. This CDR3 has 13 amino acids. Here the CDR3 reads CASSLGGTQPQHF. The CDR3 region has the DNA TGTGCCAGCAGCCTCGGGGGGACCCAGCCCCAGCATTTT.

The V and J genes are TRBV11-2 and TRBJ1-6, with D perhaps TRBD1 (6 bases). The CDR3 totals 12 residues. CDR1 is SGHAT, CDR2 FQNNGV, per germline. V shed 0 bases and J shed 12 bases, with 6 bases lying between them. The CDR3: CASSLEGGPLHF. The CDR3 DNA sequence: TGTGCCAGCAGCTTAGAAGGGGGACCCCTCCACTTT.

This chain uses TRBV3-1 (or the pseudogene TRBV3-2) with TRBJ2-7, with D perhaps matching TRBD1 (6 bases). Trimming shortened V by 0 bases and J by 1 base, and 10 bases separated the two germline ends. The CDR3 has 15 residues. The germline CDR1 and CDR2 sequences are LGHDT and YNNKEL (reference sequence). CDR3 DNA: TGTGCCAGCAGCCAAGAAGTAGGGGGATCCTACGAGCAGTACTTC. Protein: CASSQEVGGSYEQYF.

The chain employs TRBV6-5 and TRBJ1-2, with a tentative D call TRBD1 (6 bases). The V gene lost 5 bases and the J gene lost 5 bases, with 9 bases spanning the gap. The CDR3 contains 12 residues. CDR1 is MNHEY, CDR2 SVGAGI, per germline. The CDR3 DNA sequence: TGTGCCAGCAGTCCTAGGGGGTATGGCTACACCTTC. Amino acid sequence: CASSPRGYGYTF.

The chain joins TRBV5-1 to TRBJ2-1, with TRBD1 as a possible D gene (6 bases). The V and J ends lost 4 bases and 8 bases respectively, with 13 bases between them. This CDR3 is built from 13 residues. Germline V lookup: CDR1 SGHRS, CDR2 YFSETQ. The CDR3 sequence: CASSPTGYDEQFF. The CDR3 bases are TGCGCCAGCAGCCCCACAGGGTATGATGAGCAGTTCTTC.

The chain has TRBV30 and TRBJ2-7, with 9 positions matching TRBD2. The germline V gene has CDR1 GTSNPN and CDR2 SVGIG (reference sequence). Trimming cost V 3 bases and J 5 bases; bases outside gene matches: 14. The length of the CDR3 is 16 residues. CDR3 residues: CAWSRPEISGGDEQYF. The CDR3 DNA reads as TGTGCCTGGAGCCGTCCGGAAATTAGCGGGGGTGACGAGCAGTACTTC.

This chain connects TRBV19 to TRBJ1-5; possibly TRBD1 for D (5 bases). The CDR3 length is 17 residues. The V gene's germline CDR1 is LNHDA and CDR2 SQIVND (reference sequence). The V and J ends lost 5 bases and 3 bases respectively, with 20 bases between them. DNA of the CDR3: TGTGCCAGTAGTTACGGGAGGGGCCGGGGGGACAATCAGCCCCAGCATTTT. It encodes CASSYGRGRGDNQPQHF.

The rearrangement joins TRBV6-1 to TRBJ1-2; tentatively, D is TRBD1 (5 bases). In germline, CDR1 is MNHNS, CDR2 SASEGT. The CDR3 loop spans 15 amino acids. With 0 bases removed from V and 4 bases from J, the gap between germline ends came to 12 bases. CDR3 region: CASSEASGKAYGYTF. In DNA, the CDR3 is TGTGCCAGCAGTGAAGCATCAGGGAAGGCCTATGGCTACACCTTC.

This clone was recorded a few times. This chain links TRBV7-9 with TRBJ2-3; 7 bases are a match to TRBD1. This CDR3 spans 14 amino acids. From germline, CDR1 is SEHNR and CDR2 FQNEAQ (reference sequence). V dropped 4 bases and J dropped 9; count of bases not matched to a gene: 10. Here the CDR3 DNA reads TGTGCCAGCAGCTCCGTCCAGAGACAGGGAACGCAGTATTTT. Its translation is CASSSVQRQGTQYF.

V gene TRBV7-2 combines with J gene TRBJ1-2; D uncertain. V was shortened by 5 bases and J by 0 bases, with 13 bases between the two germline ends. Looked up from germline, CDR1 is SGHTA and CDR2 is FQGNSA. The CDR3 is 15 residues long. The CDR3 DNA is TGTGCCAGCAGCCCCACCGGGTACCCTAACTATGGCTACACCTTC. Its translation: CASSPTGYPNYGYTF.

This chain connects TRBV5-1 to TRBJ2-5; 9 bases are shared with TRBD1. The CDR3 length is 14 residues. Germline V gene data show CDR1 as SGHRS and CDR2 as YFSETQ. The ends lost 2 bases at V and 5 bases at J; junction bases unmatched: 4. The CDR3 spells CASSLQGAGETQYF. CDR3 DNA sequence: TGCGCCAGCAGCTTACAGGGGGCCGGCGAGACCCAGTACTTC.

The rearrangement uses TRBV28 and TRBJ1-1; D not certain. CDR3 length: 13 residues. Germline lookup yields CDR1 MDHEN and CDR2 SYDVKM. Between the trimmed V and J ends, which lost 11 bases and 1 base, there was a span of 14 bases. Here the CDR3 reads CAAAPRENTEAFF. The CDR3 DNA follows: TGTGCCGCGGCTCCCCGGGAGAACACTGAAGCTTTCTTT.

The chain joins TRBV3-1 (or the pseudogene TRBV3-2) to TRBJ1-1; TRBD1 might be the D (5 bases). V lost 7 bases and J 1 base, leaving 10 bases between the germline ends. CDR1 and CDR2 (germline): LGHDT, YNNKEL (reference sequence). The CDR3 sequence is 13 residues long. The CDR3 loop reads CASISDRNTEAFF. DNA of the CDR3: TGTGCCAGCATCTCCGACAGGAACACTGAAGCTTTCTTT.

The rearrangement joins TRBV14 to TRBJ1-2; the D is unclear. CDR3 length: 14 amino acids. Germline assignment: CDR1 SGHDN and CDR2 FVKESK. V was trimmed by 0 bases and J by 5 bases, leaving 10 bases between them. The CDR3 reads CASSQDRGDYGYTF. CDR3 DNA sequence: TGTGCCAGCAGCCAAGATCGGGGAGATTATGGCTACACCTTC.

J is TRBJ2-7 and V is TRBV7-2, with TRBD2 matching 9 bases. CDR1 and CDR2 from the germline V gene are SGHTA and FQGNSA. V gave up 2 bases and J gave up 2 bases; unmatched junction bases: 4. The CDR3 consists of 15 residues. CDR3: CASSLSPSGAYEQYF. CDR3 bases: TGTGCCAGCAGCTTATCGCCTAGCGGGGCCTACGAGCAGTACTTC.